The TCR beta chain under discussion was sequenced for a study of T cell responses to AZD1222 COVID-19 vaccine. This clone was observed a handful of times. Antigen specificity is unknown. The CDR3 runs to 16 residues. Trimming removed 3 bases at V and 1 base at J, with 14 bases between. The germline V gene encodes CDR1 LGHNT and CDR2 FRNRAP. Study observations and caveats: Clonal diversity was possibly underestimated, and white British individuals and females predominated among donors. After two AZD1222 doses, spike-specific TCR breadth and depth rose versus day 0.

TCRdb's table, derived via immunoSEQ multiplex PCR, lists solely in-frame clones and lacks some. The sample has 66,000 or so clones, 79% seen once; the top ten hold about a quarter. The receptor comes from an adult in good health. The sample was peripheral blood, taken on day 0 of MenACWY control vaccination. The genes are TRBV12-5 and TRBJ2-3; no reliable D call. The CDR3 bases are TGTGCTAGTGGTTTAGGTCTCAACCATCGCACAGATACGCAGTATTTT. It translates to CASGLGLNHRTDTQYF.